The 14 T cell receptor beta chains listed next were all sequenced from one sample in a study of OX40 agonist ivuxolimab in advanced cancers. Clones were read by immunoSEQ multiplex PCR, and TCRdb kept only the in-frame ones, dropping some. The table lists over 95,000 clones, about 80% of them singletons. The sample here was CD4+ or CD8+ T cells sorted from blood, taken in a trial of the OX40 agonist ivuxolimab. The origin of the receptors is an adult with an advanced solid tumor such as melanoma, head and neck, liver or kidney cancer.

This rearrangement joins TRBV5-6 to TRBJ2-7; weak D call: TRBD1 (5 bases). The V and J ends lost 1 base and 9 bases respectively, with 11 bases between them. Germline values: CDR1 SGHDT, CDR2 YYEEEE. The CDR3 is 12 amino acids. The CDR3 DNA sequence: TGTGCCAGCAGCTTGACTGGGGCTCGGCAGTACTTC. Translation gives CASSLTGARQYF.

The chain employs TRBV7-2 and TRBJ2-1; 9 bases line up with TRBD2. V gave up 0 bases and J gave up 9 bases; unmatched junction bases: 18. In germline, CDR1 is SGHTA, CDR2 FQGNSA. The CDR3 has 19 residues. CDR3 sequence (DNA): TGTGCCAGCAGCTTAGCGGTCGCTAGCGGGAAGGGCCCACTCTCTGAGCAGTTCTTC. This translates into CASSLAVASGKGPLSEQFF.

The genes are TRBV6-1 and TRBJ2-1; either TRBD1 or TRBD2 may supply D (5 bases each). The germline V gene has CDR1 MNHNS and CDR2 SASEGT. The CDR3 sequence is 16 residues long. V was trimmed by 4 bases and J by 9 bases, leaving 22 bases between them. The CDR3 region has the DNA TGTGCCAGCAGTGGTGTACGCGGACTGGGGGTCAGTGAGCAGTTCTTC. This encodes CASSGVRGLGVSEQFF.

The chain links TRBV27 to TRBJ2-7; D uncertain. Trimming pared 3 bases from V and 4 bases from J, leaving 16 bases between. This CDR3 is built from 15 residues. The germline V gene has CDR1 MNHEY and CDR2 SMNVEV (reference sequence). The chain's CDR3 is CASSFSGLLEYEQYF. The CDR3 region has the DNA TGTGCCAGCAGTTTTTCAGGATTGTTGGAGTACGAGCAGTACTTC.

CDR3 protein: CASSLRGDGYTF. The CDR3 DNA reads TGTGCCAGCAGCTTGAGGGGGGACGGCTACACCTTC. This chain joins TRBV7-2 and TRBJ1-2; TRBD1 might be the D (6 bases). CDR1 and CDR2 from the germline V gene are SGHTA and FQGNSA. V lost 3 bases and J lost 8, with 10 bases in between. The CDR3 extends over 12 amino acids.

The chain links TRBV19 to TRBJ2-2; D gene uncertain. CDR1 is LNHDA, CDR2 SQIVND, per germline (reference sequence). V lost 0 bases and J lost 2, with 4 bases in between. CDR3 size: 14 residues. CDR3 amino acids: CASSIDVNTGELFF. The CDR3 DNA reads TGTGCCAGTAGTATAGACGTAAACACCGGGGAGCTGTTTTTT.

The CDR3 DNA follows: TGTGCCAGCAGCTTATTTCAGGGAGAGACTGAAGCTTTCTTT. Its translation is CASSLFQGETEAFF. This rearrangement joins TRBV7-2 to TRBJ1-1, with a tentative D call TRBD1 (5 bases). The CDR3 is 14 residues long. Trimming removed 2 bases at V and 5 bases at J, with 12 bases between. Germline lookup yields CDR1 SGHTA and CDR2 FQGNSA.

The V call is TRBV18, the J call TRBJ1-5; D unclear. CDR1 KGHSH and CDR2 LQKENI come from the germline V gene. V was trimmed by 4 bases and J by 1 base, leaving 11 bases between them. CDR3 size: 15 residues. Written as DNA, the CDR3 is TGTGCCAGCTCACTCATGACTTCCAGCAATCAGCCCCAGCATTTT. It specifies CASSLMTSSNQPQHF.

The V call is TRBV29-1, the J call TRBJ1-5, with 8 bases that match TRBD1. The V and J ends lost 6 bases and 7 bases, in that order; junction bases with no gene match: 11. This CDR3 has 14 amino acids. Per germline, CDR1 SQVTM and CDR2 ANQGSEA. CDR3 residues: CSVGERTGSQPQHF. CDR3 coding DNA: TGCAGCGTGGGGGAGAGGACAGGGAGCCAGCCCCAGCATTTT.

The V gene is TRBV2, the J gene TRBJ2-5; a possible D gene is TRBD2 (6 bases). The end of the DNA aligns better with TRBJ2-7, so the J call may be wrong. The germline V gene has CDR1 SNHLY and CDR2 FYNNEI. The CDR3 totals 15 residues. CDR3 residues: CASRDGSMGLYEQYF. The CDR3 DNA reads TGTGCCAGCAGGGACGGGAGTATGGGTCTCTACGAGCAGTACTTC.

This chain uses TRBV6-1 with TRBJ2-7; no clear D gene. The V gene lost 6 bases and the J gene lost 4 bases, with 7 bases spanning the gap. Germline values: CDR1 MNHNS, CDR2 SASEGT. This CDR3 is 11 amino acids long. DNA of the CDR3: TGTGCCAGCAGGCAGGAGTACGAGCAGTACTTC. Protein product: CASRQEYEQYF.

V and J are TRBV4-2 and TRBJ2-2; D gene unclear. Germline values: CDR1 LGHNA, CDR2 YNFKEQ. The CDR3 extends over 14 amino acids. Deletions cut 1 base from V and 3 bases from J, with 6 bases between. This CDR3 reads CASSQGLYTGELFF. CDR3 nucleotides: TGTGCCAGCAGCCAAGGACTCTACACCGGGGAGCTGTTTTTT.

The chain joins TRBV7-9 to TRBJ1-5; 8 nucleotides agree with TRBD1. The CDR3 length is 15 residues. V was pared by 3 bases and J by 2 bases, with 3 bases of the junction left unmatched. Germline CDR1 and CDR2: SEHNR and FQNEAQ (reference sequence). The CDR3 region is CASSFGTGRNQPQHF. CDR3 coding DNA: TGTGCCAGCAGCTTCGGGACAGGTCGCAATCAGCCCCAGCATTTT.

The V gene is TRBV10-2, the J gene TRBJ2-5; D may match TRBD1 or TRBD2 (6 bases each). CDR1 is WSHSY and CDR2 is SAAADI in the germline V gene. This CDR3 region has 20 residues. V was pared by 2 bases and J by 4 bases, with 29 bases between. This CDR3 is CASSERGGASGGTPRETQYF. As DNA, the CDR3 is TGCGCCAGCAGTGAGAGGGGAGGTGCGTCCGGCGGGACACCCCGAGAGACCCAGTACTTC.